This record concerns one T cell receptor beta chain sequence. Its antigen is unknown. Researchers ran the PCR with 60 Vbeta and 13 Jbeta primers. Generated by immunoSEQ multiplex PCR, the TCRdb table keeps only in-frame clones and is missing some. The sample gives around 120,000 clones, approximately 82% of which show up once; 2% to 3% is in the top ten. The sample is drawn from a study of cytomegalovirus exposure and HLA in healthy donors. Study-wide points: Fewer N-insertions than the roughly 670-donor mean were reportedly shown by an Asian-associated ancestry cluster in a later analysis.

The CDR3 spans 17 residues. Germline CDR1 is LGHNA and CDR2 is YNFKEQ. V lost 4 bases and J lost 2; bases outside the gene matches: 8. Sample: PBMCs. V gene TRBV4-2 combines with J gene TRBJ2-7; 13 bases fit TRBD2. This TCR derives from a man aged 50-60 years in good health and CMV-seronegative. CDR3 coding DNA: TGTGCCAGCAGCCTTACGACTAGCGGGGGGCCGGCCTACGAGCAGTACTTC. Amino acids: CASSLTTSGGPAYEQYF.